This T cell receptor beta chain was captured in a study of OX40 agonist ivuxolimab in advanced cancers. Points from the study as a whole: Researchers did not determine the expanded peripheral T cells' antigen specificity.

The repertoire was sequenced with immunoSEQ multiplex PCR; TCRdb's copy has only in-frame clones and lacks some. The table includes 25,000 to 35,000 clones, under 90% detected once. Turning to this clone: Its antigen is undetermined.

Per germline, CDR1 MGHRA and CDR2 YSYEKL. The ends were cut back, 4 bases at V and 0 bases at J, with 10 bases in the middle. The CDR3 consists of 14 residues. Sequencing was performed on CD4+ or CD8+ T cells sorted from blood, taken in a trial of the OX40 agonist ivuxolimab. This TCR derives from an adult with an advanced solid tumor such as melanoma, head and neck, liver or kidney cancer. The J gene is TRBJ2-7, the V gene TRBV4-1, with D perhaps TRBD2 (6 bases). For the CDR3, the DNA is TGCGCCAGCAGCCTTGCGCGGGGCTCCTACGAGCAGTACTTC. Its protein is CASSLARGSYEQYF.